This TCR beta chain was found in a study of cytomegalovirus exposure and HLA in healthy donors. On this clone: Its antigen is as yet unknown.

Trimming pared 5 bases from V and 0 bases from J, leaving 15 bases between. The CDR3 contains 16 residues. In germline, CDR1 is MNHEY, CDR2 SMNVEV (reference sequence). The PCR used 60 Vbeta and 13 Jbeta primers. Data came from immunoSEQ multiplex PCR; TCRdb stores just in-frame clones and leaves some out. The table lists approximately 200,000 clones, 79% of them singletons, with less than 2% in the top ten. Study-wide findings and caveats: Later on, an analysis found that several of the most significant clusters appeared to be linked to common viral pathogens, which included parvovirus B19. While the bulk of TCR sequences proved rare, some public TCRs turned up in many donors.

V gene TRBV27 combines with J gene TRBJ2-3, with TRBD2 as a possible D gene (6 bases). Sample: PBMCs. This receptor was taken from a young woman in good health and CMV-seronegative. CDR3 sequence reads: CASSPRDYSSTDTQYF. Here the CDR3 DNA reads TGTGCCAGCAGTCCGCGGGATTACTCTAGCACAGATACGCAGTATTTT.